This T cell receptor (beta chain) appears in the sequencing data of a study of monozygotic twins with inflammatory bowel disease. Study-level results: Fewer clonotypes were shared with others by IBD patients than by healthy twins, especially with disease activity.

As to this clonotype: Its cognate antigen is unknown.

The CDR3 covers 11 residues. Germline V gene sequence: CDR1 MNHNY, CDR2 SVGAGI (reference sequence). Two nested PCRs, approximately 16 and 9 cycles, amplified TCRalpha and TCRbeta cDNA. With the 5' RACE reads reprocessed, TCRdb shows one record per CDR3 protein and no DNA. Recorded for this sample: approximately 420,000 distinct CDR3 sequences. The chain couples TRBV6-6 to TRBJ1-5. The sequence was obtained from a human donor with ulcerative colitis or Crohn's disease, or a healthy co-twin of an affected twin (not recorded which). Sequenced input: blood. The CDR3: CASSPSSSQHF.